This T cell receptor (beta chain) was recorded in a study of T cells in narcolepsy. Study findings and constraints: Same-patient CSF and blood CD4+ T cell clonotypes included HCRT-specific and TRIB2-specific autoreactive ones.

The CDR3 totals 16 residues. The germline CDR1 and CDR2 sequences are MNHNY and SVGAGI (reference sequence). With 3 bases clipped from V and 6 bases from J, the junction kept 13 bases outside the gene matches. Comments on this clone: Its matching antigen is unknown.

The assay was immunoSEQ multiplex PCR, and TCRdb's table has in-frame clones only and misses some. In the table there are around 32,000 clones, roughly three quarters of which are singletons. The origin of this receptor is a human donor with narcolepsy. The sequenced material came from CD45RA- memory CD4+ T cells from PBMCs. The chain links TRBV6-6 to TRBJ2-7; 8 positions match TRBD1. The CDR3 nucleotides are TGTGCCAGCAGTTATCAAGATTGGACAGGGTCTGCCGAGCAGTACTTC. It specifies CASSYQDWTGSAEQYF.